This TCR beta chain is drawn from a study of type 1 and type 2 diabetes patients. On this clonotype itself: As yet, its antigen is unknown.

Trimming cost V 8 bases and J 5 bases; bases outside gene matches: 11. This CDR3 has 15 residues. CDR1 is MDHEN, CDR2 SYDVKM, per germline. Genomic DNA was the PCR template. Multiplex PCR with 30 forward and 13 reverse primers amplified the TCR beta CDR3. TCRdb reanalysed the multiplex PCR reads using MiXCR and keeps one entry per CDR3 protein. The repertoire holds approximately 260,000 distinct CDR3 sequences, with more than 40% as singletons. Study outcomes and limitations: Some expanded clones seen only in T1D might occur in additional T2D or control samples. A median of one highly-expanded CD4+ clone, covering approximately 4% of reads, occurred in type 2 diabetes. Unmatched age and gender across groups might bias interpretation.

The chain carries TRBV28 and TRBJ2-5, with 10 bases aligning to TRBD2. The TCR comes from a man between 18 and 29 years old with type 2 diabetes. The sequenced sample was peripheral blood mononuclear cells (PBMCs). The CDR3 DNA sequence: TGTGCCAGCTCACAGCGGGAGGGCCTGTGGGAGACCCAGTACTTC. This codes for CASSQREGLWETQYF.